A selection of T cell receptor beta chains follows, all from one sample in a study of glioma-infiltrating T cells. TCRdb fed the multiplex PCR reads into MiXCR, producing one record per CDR3 protein. The data contain about 89,000 distinct CDR3 sequences, 20% to 25% of them singletons. Sequenced input: glioma tissue, nonneoplastic brain tissue, or PBMCs (not recorded which). The receptors originated from a human donor with low-grade glioma or glioblastoma, undergoing nonglioma brain surgery, or in good health (not recorded which). Both conserved end residues are part of each CDR3. Each record gives: clone size, D gene, V gene, J gene, CDR3 DNA, CDR3 protein. A D gene is named only where the DNA matches it firmly. Not all rows give a size; the values are once, few, many and, for expanded clones, a class.

size: many
D: -
V: TRBV6-1
J: TRBJ1-1
DNA: TGTGCCAGCAGTAGAATGGACAGCTTGAACACTGAAGCTTTCTTT
CDR3: CASSRMDSLNTEAFF

size: many
D: -
V: TRBV2
J: TRBJ1-1
DNA: TGTGCCAGGGAGAAGGCCGCAATGAACACTGAAGCTTTCTTT
CDR3: CAREKAAMNTEAFF

size: many
D: TRBD2
V: TRBV6-5
J: TRBJ2-1
DNA: TGTGCCAGCAGTTACCGACCGCCGGGACTAGCGGCGAGCTCCTACAATGAGCAGTTCTTC
CDR3: CASSYRPPGLAASSYNEQFF

size: many
D: TRBD1
V: TRBV7-8
J: TRBJ2-7
DNA: TGTGCCAGCAGCTTGGACAGGGCGGGCGAGCAGTACTTC
CDR3: CASSLDRAGEQYF

size: many
D: -
V: TRBV4-1
J: TRBJ2-7
DNA: TGCGCCAGCAGCCAAGAACCCCAGGGGACCTACGAGCAGTACTTC
CDR3: CASSQEPQGTYEQYF

size: many
D: -
V: TRBV12-3/TRBV12-4
J: TRBJ1-2
DNA: TGTGCCAGCAACCAGCGGGGGACGGTGGGCTACACCTTC
CDR3: CASNQRGTVGYTF

size: many
D: -
V: TRBV3-1
J: TRBJ1-1
DNA: TGTGCCAGCAGCCATGCCAGGAACACTGAAGCTTTCTTT
CDR3: CASSHARNTEAFF

size: many
D: TRBD1
V: TRBV27
J: TRBJ2-3
DNA: TGTGCCAGCACCCTCAGGACAGGGGGCGCAGATACGCAGTATTTT
CDR3: CASTLRTGGADTQYF

size: few
D: -
V: TRBV3-1
J: TRBJ1-1
DNA: TGTGCCAGCAGCCAAGTTCCGCTGGTTACTGAAGCTTTCTTT
CDR3: CASSQVPLVTEAFF

size: -
D: TRBD1
V: TRBV19
J: TRBJ2-5
DNA: TGTGCCAGTAGTATTACCCCCACAGGGGTCCAAGAGACCCAGTACTTC
CDR3: CASSITPTGVQETQYF

size: many
D: -
V: TRBV20-1
J: TRBJ1-5
DNA: TGCAGTGCTAGGGCCCGGGGGGCTAATAGCAATCAGCCCCAGCATTTT
CDR3: CSARARGANSNQPQHF

size: -
D: -
V: TRBV4-2
J: TRBJ2-3
DNA: TGTGCCAGCAGCCAAGGTGCGGGTGACACAGATACGAAGTATTTT
CDR3: CASSQGAGDTDTKYF

size: -
D: -
V: TRBV6-2/TRBV6-3
J: TRBJ2-1
DNA: TGTGCCAGCACTAGGGGATTTAATCACAATGAGCAGTTCTTC
CDR3: CASTRGFNHNEQFF

size: many
D: TRBD2
V: TRBV14
J: TRBJ2-3
DNA: TGTGCCAGCAGCCAAGATACTAGCGGACTCACAGATACGCAGTATTTT
CDR3: CASSQDTSGLTDTQYF

size: many
D: -
V: TRBV3-1
J: TRBJ1-1
DNA: TGTGCCAGCAGCCGCAGCGGTGGCAGGACTGAAGCTTTCTTT
CDR3: CASSRSGGRTEAFF

size: -
D: -
V: TRBV4-1
J: TRBJ2-5
DNA: TGCGCCAGCAGCCAAGCCCTCTTGGAGACCCAGTACTTC
CDR3: CASSQALLETQYF

size: many
D: -
V: TRBV5-1
J: TRBJ2-7
DNA: TGCGCCAGCAGCTTGGCCAATGCAGGGCCCACCTACGAGCAGTACTTC
CDR3: CASSLANAGPTYEQYF

size: few
D: -
V: TRBV19
J: TRBJ1-3
DNA: TGTGCCAGTAGTATCGGTCCACCCTCTGGAAACACCATATATTTT
CDR3: CASSIGPPSGNTIYF

size: many
D: -
V: TRBV6-1
J: TRBJ2-1
DNA: TGTGCCAGCAGTTTTCCGGGGCCGGGGGGCGGGAATGAGCAGTTCTTC
CDR3: CASSFPGPGGGNEQFF

size: many
D: -
V: TRBV7-6
J: TRBJ2-1
DNA: TGTGCCAGCAGCTTAGCCAATGAGCAGTTCTTC
CDR3: CASSLANEQFF

size: few
D: -
V: TRBV7-9
J: TRBJ2-7
DNA: TGTGCCAGCAGCCAAGGGGGTTCCGAGCAGTACTTC
CDR3: CASSQGGSEQYF

size: many
D: -
V: TRBV6-2/TRBV6-3
J: TRBJ2-1
DNA: TGTGCCAGCAGTTACTCTAACGTATACAATGAGCAGTTCTTC
CDR3: CASSYSNVYNEQFF

size: many
D: -
V: TRBV10-3
J: TRBJ1-1
DNA: TGTGCCATCAGTGAGTGGACTGAAGCTTTCTTT
CDR3: CAISEWTEAFF

size: many
D: -
V: TRBV6-2/TRBV6-3
J: TRBJ2-7
DNA: TGTGCCAGCAAGGGCCGTGAGGGGCGGCCAACCAAGGACGAGCAGTACTTC
CDR3: CASKGREGRPTKDEQYF

size: medium-sized
D: -
V: TRBV7-2
J: TRBJ2-3
DNA: TGTGCCAGCAGCTTATTGCGGGAATGGGATACGCAGTATTTT
CDR3: CASSLLREWDTQYF

size: many
D: -
V: TRBV10-2
J: TRBJ1-1
DNA: TGCGCCAGCAGTGAGTCCTTTGCGAACACTGAAGCTTTCTTT
CDR3: CASSESFANTEAFF

size: -
D: TRBD1
V: TRBV20-1
J: TRBJ2-3
DNA: TGCAGTGCTAGACCCGACAGGGGAGGCACAGATACGCAGTATTTT
CDR3: CSARPDRGGTDTQYF

size: many
D: TRBD2
V: TRBV7-2
J: TRBJ2-5
DNA: TGTGCCAGCAGCTTTCCCGTGATAGCGGGGAGGGAGACCCAGTACTTC
CDR3: CASSFPVIAGRETQYF

size: many
D: TRBD2
V: TRBV6-2/TRBV6-3
J: TRBJ2-7
DNA: TGTGCCAGCAGAGCAGCGGGGGGCTACGAGCAGTACTTC
CDR3: CASRAAGGYEQYF

size: few
D: -
V: TRBV12-3/TRBV12-4
J: TRBJ2-5
DNA: TGTGCCAGCAGTTTGGGGGGGCTCACTGGCGAGACCCAGTACTTC
CDR3: CASSLGGLTGETQYF

size: many
D: TRBD2
V: TRBV6-1
J: TRBJ2-1
DNA: TGTGCCAGCAGACTAACTAGCGGGATGTACAATGAGCAGTTCTTC
CDR3: CASRLTSGMYNEQFF

size: -
D: -
V: TRBV4-2
J: TRBJ1-5
DNA: TGTGCCAGCAGCCAAGATTGGGGGCAGGACGCCAATCAGCCCCAGCATTTT
CDR3: CASSQDWGQDANQPQHF

size: many
D: TRBD1
V: TRBV3-1
J: TRBJ2-3
DNA: TGTGCCAGCAGAGACAGGGCCACAGATACGCAGTATTTT
CDR3: CASRDRATDTQYF

size: many
D: -
V: TRBV7-2
J: TRBJ2-1
DNA: TGTGCCAGCAGCTTAGGCCGGCAGCGGACCTTCTACAATGAGCAGTTCTTC
CDR3: CASSLGRQRTFYNEQFF

size: -
D: TRBD2
V: TRBV7-8
J: TRBJ2-1
DNA: TGTGCCAGCAGCTTATATTCTAGCGGGGGAGCCTACAATGAGCAGTTCTTC
CDR3: CASSLYSSGGAYNEQFF

size: many
D: TRBD2
V: TRBV20-1
J: TRBJ2-3
DNA: TGCGGTGGAGAAGCGGGGGCCGCCCGTACGCAGTATTTT
CDR3: CGGEAGAARTQYF

size: many
D: -
V: TRBV6-1
J: TRBJ2-1
DNA: TGTGCCAGCAGGGGGAGACTCAATGAGCAGTTCTTC
CDR3: CASRGRLNEQFF

size: -
D: -
V: TRBV5-1
J: TRBJ2-3
DNA: TGCGCCAGCAGCTCCCCATTGCGGGGTTCTAGCACAGATACGAAGTATTTT
CDR3: CASSSPLRGSSTDTKYF

size: many
D: -
V: TRBV4-1
J: TRBJ1-5
DNA: TGCGCCAGCAGCCAAGGTGTATTTCAGCCCCAGCATTTT
CDR3: CASSQGVFQPQHF

size: many
D: TRBD1
V: TRBV14
J: TRBJ1-2
DNA: TGTGCCAGCAGAGGACAGGGGAATTATGGCTACACCTTC
CDR3: CASRGQGNYGYTF

size: many
D: -
V: TRBV3-1
J: TRBJ1-1
DNA: TGTGCCAGCAGCCAAGGTTTAGGGAGCACTGAAGCTTTCTTT
CDR3: CASSQGLGSTEAFF

size: few
D: -
V: TRBV12-3/TRBV12-4
J: TRBJ1-1
DNA: TGTGCCAGCACAAAGACAGGTGTGAACACTGAAGCTTTCTTT
CDR3: CASTKTGVNTEAFF

size: many
D: TRBD1
V: TRBV19
J: TRBJ1-2
DNA: TGTGCCAGTAGTTCAACAGGGGGCATAGGAGGCTACACCTTC
CDR3: CASSSTGGIGGYTF

size: many
D: -
V: TRBV2
J: TRBJ1-1
DNA: TGTGCCAGCAGTGAAGTTGGGCCGATTTTCCAAGCTTTCTTT
CDR3: CASSEVGPIFQAFF

size: -
D: -
V: TRBV19
J: TRBJ2-1
DNA: TGTGCCAGTAGTATAAAGGATTTAAGCTCCTACAATGAGCAGTTCTTC
CDR3: CASSIKDLSSYNEQFF